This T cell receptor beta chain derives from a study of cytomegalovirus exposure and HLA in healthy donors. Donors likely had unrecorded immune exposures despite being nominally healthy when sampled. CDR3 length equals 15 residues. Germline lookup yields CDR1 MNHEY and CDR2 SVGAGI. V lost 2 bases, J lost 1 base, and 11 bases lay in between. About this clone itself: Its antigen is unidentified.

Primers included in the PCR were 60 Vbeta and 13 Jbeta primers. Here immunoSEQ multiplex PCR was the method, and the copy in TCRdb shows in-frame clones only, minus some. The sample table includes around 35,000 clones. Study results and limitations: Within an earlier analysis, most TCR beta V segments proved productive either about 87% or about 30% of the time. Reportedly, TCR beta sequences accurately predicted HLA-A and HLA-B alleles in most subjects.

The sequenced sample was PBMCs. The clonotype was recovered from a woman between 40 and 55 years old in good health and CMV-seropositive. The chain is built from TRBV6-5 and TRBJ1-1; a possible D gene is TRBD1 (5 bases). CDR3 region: CASSYRWGGNTEAFF. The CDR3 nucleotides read TGTGCCAGCAGTTACCGTTGGGGCGGGAACACTGAAGCTTTCTTT.